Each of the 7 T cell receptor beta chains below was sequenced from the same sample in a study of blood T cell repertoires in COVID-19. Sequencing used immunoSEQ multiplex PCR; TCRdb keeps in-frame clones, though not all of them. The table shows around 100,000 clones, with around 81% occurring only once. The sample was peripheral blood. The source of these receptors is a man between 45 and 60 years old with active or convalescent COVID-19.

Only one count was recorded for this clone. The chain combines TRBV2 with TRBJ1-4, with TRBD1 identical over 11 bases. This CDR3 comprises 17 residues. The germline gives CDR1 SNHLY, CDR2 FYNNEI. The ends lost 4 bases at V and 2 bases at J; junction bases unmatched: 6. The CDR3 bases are TGTGCCAGCAGTGGTCCCGGGACAGGGGGGACTAATGAAAAACTGTTTTTT. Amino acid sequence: CASSGPGTGGTNEKLFF.

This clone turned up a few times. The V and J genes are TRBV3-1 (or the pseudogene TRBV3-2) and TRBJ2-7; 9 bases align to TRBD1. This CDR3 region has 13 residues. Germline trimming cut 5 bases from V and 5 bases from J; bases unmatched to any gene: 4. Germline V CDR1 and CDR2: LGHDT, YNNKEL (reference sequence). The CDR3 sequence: CASSGQGRDEQYF. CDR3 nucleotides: TGTGCCAGCAGCGGACAGGGGAGGGACGAGCAGTACTTC.

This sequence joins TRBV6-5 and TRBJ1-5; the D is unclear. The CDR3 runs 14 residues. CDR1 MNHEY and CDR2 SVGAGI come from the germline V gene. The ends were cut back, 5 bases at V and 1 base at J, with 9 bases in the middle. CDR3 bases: TGTGCCAGCAGTCCGGGAAGAAGCAATCAGCCCCAGCATTTT. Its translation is CASSPGRSNQPQHF.

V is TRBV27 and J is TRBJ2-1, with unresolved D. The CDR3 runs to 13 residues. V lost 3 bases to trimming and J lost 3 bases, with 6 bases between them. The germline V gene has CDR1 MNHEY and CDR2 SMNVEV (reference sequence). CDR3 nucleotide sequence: TGTGCCAGCAGTTTCGAGGTCTACAATGAGCAGTTCTTC. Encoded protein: CASSFEVYNEQFF.

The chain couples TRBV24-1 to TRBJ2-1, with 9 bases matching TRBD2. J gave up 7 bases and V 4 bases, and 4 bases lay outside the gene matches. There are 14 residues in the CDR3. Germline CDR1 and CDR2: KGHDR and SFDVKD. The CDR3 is CATSDHSGSNEQFF. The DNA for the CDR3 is TGTGCCACCAGTGACCATAGCGGGAGTAATGAGCAGTTCTTC.

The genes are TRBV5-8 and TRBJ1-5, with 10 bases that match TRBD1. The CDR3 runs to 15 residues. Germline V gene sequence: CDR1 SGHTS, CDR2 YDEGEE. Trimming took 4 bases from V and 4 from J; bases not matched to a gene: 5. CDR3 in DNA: TGTGCCAGCAGCCACGGACAGGGGGGGAATCAGCCCCAGCATTTT. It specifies CASSHGQGGNQPQHF. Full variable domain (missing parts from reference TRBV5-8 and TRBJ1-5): EAGVTQSPTHLIKTRGQQATLRCSPISGHTSVYWYQQALGLGLQFLLWYDEGEERNRGNFPPRFSGRQFPNYSSELNVNALELEDSALYLCASSHGQGGNQPQHFGDGTRLSIL.

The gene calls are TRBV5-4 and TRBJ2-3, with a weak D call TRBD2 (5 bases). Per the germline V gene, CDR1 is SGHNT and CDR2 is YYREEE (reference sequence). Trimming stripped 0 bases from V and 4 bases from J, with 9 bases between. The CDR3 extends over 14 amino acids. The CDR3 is CASSLVRAADTQYF. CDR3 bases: TGTGCCAGCAGCTTGGTGAGGGCCGCAGATACGCAGTATTTT.